This note documents a single T cell receptor (beta chain) sequence. The data stem from a study of cytomegalovirus exposure and HLA in healthy donors. Unrecorded immune exposure was likely among donors, who were nominally healthy when sampled. From germline, CDR1 is SNHLY and CDR2 FYNNEI. The CDR3 sequence is 11 residues long. Trimming shortened V by 10 bases and J by 4 bases, and 10 bases separated the two germline ends. The PCR was carried out with 60 Vbeta primers and 13 Jbeta primers. Per the authors' pipeline: Around 80 million unique TCR beta chains, some 10 million of them shared, were counted by a later analysis. The repertoire was sequenced with immunoSEQ multiplex PCR; TCRdb's copy has only in-frame clones and lacks some. Clonal size and the V and J genes are those of that table, whereas D and trimming came from the DNA. With 45,000 or so clones in the sample, the ten largest clones hold around a sixth.

The clonotype comes from a male donor in good health and CMV-seronegative. This chain links TRBV2 with TRBJ1-1; D unresolved. Sequencing input: PBMCs. CDR3 bases: TGTGCCATCCCGTCCAGCACTGAAGCTTTCTTT. Protein sequence: CAIPSSTEAFF.